Shown below are 12 T cell receptor beta chains from a single sample sequenced in a study of vaccination effects on CD4 cells after COVID-19. These TCRs are of unknown antigen specificity. ViraFEST used viral peptide pools to expand antigen-specific CD4+ T cells before sequencing. Following 10 days of culture, CD4+ T cells were isolated. Using immunoSEQ multiplex PCR, the repertoire was profiled, and TCRdb retains in-frame clones only, with some absent. The sample has 9,000 to 13,000 clones; approximately 74% are singletons. The specimen was CD4+ T cells from PBMCs cultured with HCoV-229E spike peptides, collected before COVID-19 vaccination. The receptors originated from a human donor who received a COVID-19 vaccine.

The V gene is TRBV5-6, the J gene TRBJ2-1; 7 bases are shared with TRBD1. The CDR3 extends over 15 amino acids. Germline V gives CDR1 SGHDT, CDR2 YYEEEE. V shed 5 bases, J shed 0 bases, and the junction held 5 bases outside the gene matches. The chain's CDR3 is CASRPGQSSYNEQFF. CDR3 in DNA: TGTGCCAGCAGACCGGGACAGAGCTCCTACAATGAGCAGTTCTTC. The full variable domain, its missing parts supplied by reference TRBV5-6 and TRBJ2-1, is DAGVTQSPTHLIKTRGQQVTLRCSPKSGHDTVSWYQQALGQGPQFIFQYYEEEERQRGNFPDRFSGHQFPNYSSELNVNALLLGDSALYLCASRPGQSSYNEQFFGPGTRLTVL.

CDR3 region: CASSQDIAGYRNEQFF. In DNA form, the CDR3 reads TGTGCCAGCAGCCAAGATATTGCGGGATATCGGAATGAGCAGTTCTTC. The chain employs TRBV14 and TRBJ2-1, with D possibly being TRBD2 (6 bases). The CDR3 spans 16 residues. The germline CDR1 and CDR2 sequences are SGHDN and FVKESK. The V and J ends lost 0 bases and 7 bases respectively, with 16 bases between them.

The chain joins TRBV2 to TRBJ1-4; 8 nucleotides align to TRBD1. With 7 bases clipped from V and 5 bases from J, the junction kept 3 bases outside the gene matches. The CDR3 is made up of 13 amino acids. Germline values: CDR1 SNHLY, CDR2 FYNNEI. This CDR3 is CASTGQGNEKLFF. In DNA form, the CDR3 reads TGTGCCAGCACTGGACAGGGAAATGAAAAACTGTTTTTT.

The gene calls are TRBV3-1 (or the pseudogene TRBV3-2) and TRBJ2-5; 12 bases are shared with TRBD2. The CDR3 runs 19 residues. After removal of 0 bases from V and 1 base from J, the junction contained 9 bases not matched to a gene. Germline V gene data show CDR1 as LGHDT and CDR2 as YNNKEL (reference sequence). CDR3 residues: CASSQDKRTSGAFQETQYF. CDR3 nucleotide sequence: TGTGCCAGCAGCCAAGATAAACGGACTAGCGGGGCCTTCCAAGAGACCCAGTACTTC.

The table lists this clone with a count of one. V usage is TRBV12-5 and J usage is TRBJ2-7, with D possibly TRBD2 on 5 matching bases. CDR1 and CDR2 from the germline V gene are LGHNT and FRNRAP. V was shortened by 0 bases and J by 1 base, with 16 bases between the two germline ends. The CDR3 runs 17 residues. As DNA, the CDR3 is TGTGCTAGTGGTTTGGTACTAGGCAGCAGAGAGTCCTACGAGCAGTACTTC. This codes for CASGLVLGSRESYEQYF.

V usage is TRBV6-1 and J usage is TRBJ1-4; D is undetermined. With 1 base removed from V and 3 bases from J, the gap between germline ends came to 9 bases. Germline values: CDR1 MNHNS, CDR2 SASEGT. The CDR3 contains 15 residues. The CDR3 DNA is TGTGCCAGCAGTGAAGGCATAGGAGCTAATGAAAAACTGTTTTTT. It translates to CASSEGIGANEKLFF.

This clone showed up just a few times. The chain is built from TRBV3-1 (or the pseudogene TRBV3-2) and TRBJ1-6, with D possibly matching TRBD1 (6 bases). With 6 bases removed from V and 14 bases from J, the gap between germline ends came to 14 bases. The CDR3 has 12 residues. The V gene's germline CDR1 is LGHDT and CDR2 YNNKEL (reference sequence). The CDR3 region has the DNA TGTGCCAGCAGTCCGGGACATCTTACCCTCCACTTT. It specifies CASSPGHLTLHF.

The chain couples TRBV5-8 to TRBJ2-7; 12 bases align to TRBD2. This CDR3 has 14 residues. The germline gives CDR1 SGHTS, CDR2 YDEGEE. The trim removed 6 bases at V and 3 bases at J, leaving 4 bases unmatched. CDR3 nucleotides: TGTGCCAGCATCAAGGGACTAGCGGGCTACGAGCAGTACTTC. Residues: CASIKGLAGYEQYF. Filled out from reference TRBV5-8 and TRBJ2-7, the complete variable domain reads EAGVTQSPTHLIKTRGQQATLRCSPISGHTSVYWYQQALGLGLQFLLWYDEGEERNRGNFPPRFSGRQFPNYSSELNVNALELEDSALYLCASIKGLAGYEQYFGPGTRLTVT.

There are a few counts of this clone. The V call is TRBV24-1, the J call TRBJ2-5; D might be TRBD1 or TRBD2, each matching 7 bases. Germline-derived CDR1 and CDR2 are KGHDR and SFDVKD. Trimming pared 6 bases from V and 3 bases from J, leaving 10 bases between. This CDR3 region has 13 residues. CDR3 loop: CATSQGGKETQYF. The CDR3 DNA reads TGTGCCACCAGTCAGGGGGGGAAAGAGACCCAGTACTTC.

This clone was seen only a few times. The J gene is TRBJ2-7, the V gene TRBV3-1 (or the pseudogene TRBV3-2), with a tentative D call TRBD1 (5 bases). Germline V gene lookup returns CDR1 LGHDT and CDR2 YNNKEL (reference sequence). The ends were cut back, 4 bases at V and 0 bases at J, with 7 bases in the middle. This CDR3 region has 13 residues. CDR3 coding DNA: TGTGCCAGCAGCCTGGGGCCCTCCTACGAGCAGTACTTC. It translates to CASSLGPSYEQYF.

The V and J genes are TRBV28 and TRBJ1-6; weak D call: TRBD1 (5 bases). This CDR3 comprises 19 residues. Germline values: CDR1 MDHEN, CDR2 SYDVKM. V lost 1 base, J lost 0 bases, and 16 bases lay in between. The CDR3 loop is CASSLFGTGWGSYNSPLHF. The CDR3 region has the DNA TGTGCCAGCAGTTTATTTGGGACGGGGTGGGGCTCCTATAATTCACCCCTCCACTTT. Filled out from reference TRBV28 and TRBJ1-6, the complete variable domain reads DVKVTQSSRYLVKRTGEKVFLECVQDMDHENMFWYRQDPGLGLRLIYFSYDVKMKEKGDIPEGYSVSREKKERFSLILESASTNQTSMYLCASSLFGTGWGSYNSPLHFGNGTRLTVT.

The chain employs TRBV29-1 and TRBJ2-1; D is perhaps TRBD1 (5 bases). V was pared by 3 bases and J by 2 bases, with 5 bases between. The CDR3 covers 12 residues. Looked up from germline, CDR1 is SQVTM and CDR2 is ANQGSEA. The CDR3 sequence is CSVDRAYNEQFF. CDR3 coding DNA: TGCAGCGTTGACAGGGCCTACAATGAGCAGTTCTTC.